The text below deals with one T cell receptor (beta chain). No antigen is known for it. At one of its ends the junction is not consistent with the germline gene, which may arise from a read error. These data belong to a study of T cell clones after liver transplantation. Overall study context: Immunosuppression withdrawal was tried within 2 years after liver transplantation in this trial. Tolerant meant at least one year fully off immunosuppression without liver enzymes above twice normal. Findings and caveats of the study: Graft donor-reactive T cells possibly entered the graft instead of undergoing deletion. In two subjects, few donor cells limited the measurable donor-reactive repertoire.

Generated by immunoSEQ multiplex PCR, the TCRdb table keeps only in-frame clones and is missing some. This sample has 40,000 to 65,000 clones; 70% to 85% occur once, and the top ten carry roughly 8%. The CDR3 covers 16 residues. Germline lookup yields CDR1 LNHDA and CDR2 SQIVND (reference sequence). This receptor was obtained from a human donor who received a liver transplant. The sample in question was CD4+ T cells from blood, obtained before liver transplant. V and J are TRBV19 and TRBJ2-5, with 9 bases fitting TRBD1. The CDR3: CASSPYGGQGQGTQYF. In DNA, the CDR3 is TGTGCCAGTAGTCCCTACGGCGGACAGGGGCAAGGGACCCAGTACTTC.